Listed below are T cell receptor beta chains from one sample, sequenced in a study of T cell clones after liver transplantation. The assay was immunoSEQ multiplex PCR, and TCRdb's table has in-frame clones only and misses some. The table shows under 60,000 clones, with under 85% occurring only once. This material consisted of CD4+ T cells from blood, taken at the 22-month timepoint. The receptor set was obtained from a human patient who received a liver transplant. Some of the T cells might come from the graft donor. Both conserved end residues are part of each CDR3. Each record gives: clone size, J gene, V gene, D gene, CDR3 protein, CDR3 DNA. D genes are given only for firm matches. Only some rows state a clone size, as once, few, many or a class for expanded clones.

>.|TRBJ1-5|TRBV6-6|TRBD1
CASTLLQGGSNQPQHF
TGTGCCAGCACTTTACTACAGGGGGGGAGCAATCAGCCCCAGCATTTT
>.|TRBJ2-3|TRBV18|TRBD1
CASSLTGDTDTQYF
TGTGCCAGCTCACTGACAGGGGACACAGATACGCAGTATTTT
>.|TRBJ2-1|TRBV5-4|TRBD1
CASSQDRVRHNEQFF
TGTGCCAGCAGCCAAGACAGGGTTCGCCACAATGAGCAGTTCTTC
>.|TRBJ2-3|TRBV19|TRBD1
CASSIGIRQGAQYF
TGTGCCAGTAGTATAGGGATTAGACAGGGCGCGCAGTATTTT
>.|TRBJ1-2|TRBV28|.
CASRSGSSDYGYTF
TGTGCCAGCAGATCAGGGTCGTCGGACTATGGCTACACCTTC
>.|TRBJ2-1|TRBV11-2|.
CASSLERYSEQFF
TGTGCCAGCAGCTTAGAACGCTACAGCGAGCAGTTCTTC
>once|TRBJ1-4|TRBV19|.
CASRQARGIEKLFF
TGTGCCAGCCGACAGGCCCGGGGGATCGAAAAACTGTTTTTT
>.|TRBJ1-4|TRBV7-2|.
CASSLGVREKLFF
TGTGCCAGCAGCTTAGGGGTACGGGAAAAACTGTTTTTT
>.|TRBJ1-5|TRBV6-1|.
CASSEGEGLHQPQHF
TGTGCCAGCAGCGAGGGGGAGGGGCTCCATCAGCCCCAGCATTTT
>.|TRBJ2-3|TRBV7-2|TRBD2
CASSFRGGSDTQYF
TGTGCCAGCAGCTTTCGGGGGGGCTCAGATACGCAGTATTTT
>.|TRBJ2-2|TRBV7-2|TRBD1
CASSPDRAGGELFF
TGTGCCAGCAGCCCGGACAGGGCGGGCGGGGAGCTGTTTTTT
>.|TRBJ2-2|TRBV27|.
CATGTENTGELFF
TGTGCCACAGGGACGGAGAACACCGGGGAGCTGTTTTTT
>.|TRBJ2-5|TRBV30|TRBD1
CAWTPTRGPQYF
TGTGCCTGGACCCCCACCAGGGGGCCCCAGTACTTC
>.|TRBJ2-4|TRBV6-5|.
CASSSFYAKNIQYF
TGTGCCAGCAGCTCCTTCTACGCCAAAAACATTCAGTACTTC
>.|TRBJ2-4|TRBV5-6|.
CASSLARGAKNIQYF
TGTGCCAGCAGCTTGGCCCGCGGAGCCAAAAACATTCAGTACTTC
>.|TRBJ2-6|TRBV6-1|.
CASRGRSSGANVLTF
TGTGCCAGCAGGGGACGGTCCTCTGGGGCCAACGTCCTGACTTTC
>.|TRBJ1-6|TRBV11-2|TRBD1
CASRLGQANSPLHF
TGTGCCAGCAGGTTGGGACAGGCGAATTCACCCCTCCACTTT
>.|TRBJ2-1|TRBV7-2|.
CASTRDFGNNEQFF
TGTGCCAGCACCCGGGACTTCGGGAACAATGAGCAGTTCTTC
>.|TRBJ2-7|TRBV5-1|.
CASSLDGDGTSEQYF
TGCGCCAGCAGCTTAGACGGGGACGGGACCTCCGAGCAGTACTTC
>.|TRBJ1-2|TRBV27|TRBD1
CASSSTGEYGYTF
TGTGCCAGCAGTTCGACAGGGGAGTATGGCTACACCTTC
>.|TRBJ1-6|TRBV28|TRBD1
CASSFPQGARNSPLHF
TGTGCCAGCAGTTTCCCCCAGGGGGCTCGTAATTCACCCCTCCACTTT
>.|TRBJ1-1|TRBV10-2|TRBD1
CASSGTGGITEAFF
TGCGCCAGCAGTGGGACAGGGGGCATCACTGAAGCTTTCTTT
>.|TRBJ1-4|TRBV6-4|.
CASRSDRLGGTNEKLFF
TGTGCCAGCAGGTCCGACCGCCTGGGGGGAACAAATGAAAAACTGTTTTTT
>.|TRBJ1-2|TRBV6-1|.
CASSEWYGYTF
TGTGCCAGCAGTGAATGGTATGGCTACACCTTC
>.|TRBJ1-2|TRBV28|.
CASSSPFAHYGYTF
TGTGCCAGCAGTTCCCCATTTGCCCACTATGGCTACACCTTC
>once|TRBJ2-7|TRBV18|.
CASSPPSGQHYEQYF
TGTGCCAGCTCACCACCGTCAGGACAGCACTACGAGCAGTACTTC
>few|TRBJ1-3|TRBV6-5|.
CASIATTNTIYF
TGTGCCAGCATTGCAACAACCAACACCATATATTTT
>.|TRBJ2-6|TRBV7-9|.
CASSLGGTGANVLTF
TGTGCCAGCAGCTTAGGAGGGACCGGGGCCAACGTCCTGACTTTC
>.|TRBJ1-1|TRBV10-1|.
CASRATPLGTEAFF
TGCGCCAGCAGGGCGACACCACTGGGCACTGAAGCTTTCTTT
>.|TRBJ2-7|TRBV7-2|TRBD1
CASSYRQGSVSEQYF
TGTGCCAGCAGCTACCGACAGGGTTCCGTGTCCGAGCAGTACTTC
>.|TRBJ1-4|TRBV2|TRBD1
CASSGDRGRSNEKLFF
TGTGCCAGCAGTGGTGACAGGGGGCGCTCGAATGAAAAACTGTTTTTT
>.|TRBJ1-4|TRBV7-4|.
CASSLVGQGGKFEKLFF
TGTGCCAGCAGCTTGGTAGGCCAGGGTGGAAAGTTTGAAAAACTGTTTTTT
>once|TRBJ1-2|TRBV19|.
CASTTGWNYGYTF
TGTGCCAGCACCACAGGGTGGAACTATGGCTACACCTTC
>few|TRBJ1-6|TRBV2|.
CASSAFRTDNSPLHF
TGTGCCAGCAGCGCCTTTAGGACTGATAATTCACCCCTCCACTTT
>many|TRBJ1-5|TRBV6-5|.
CASSYQMYQPQHF
TGTGCCAGCAGTTACCAGATGTATCAGCCCCAGCATTTT
>once|TRBJ1-4|TRBV2|.
CASERGINEKLFF
TGTGCCAGTGAGAGGGGAATTAATGAAAAACTGTTTTTT
>once|TRBJ2-3|TRBV6-1|.
CASSETRSGDTQYF
TGTGCCAGCAGTGAGACTAGATCCGGCGATACGCAGTATTTT
>.|TRBJ1-6|TRBV7-3|.
CASSFSNNSPLHF
TGTGCCAGCAGCTTCTCAAATAATTCACCCCTCCACTTT
>.|TRBJ2-2|TRBV7-6|TRBD1
CASSFRTGETGELFF
TGTGCCAGCAGCTTTCGGACAGGGGAAACCGGGGAGCTGTTTTTT
>.|TRBJ1-1|TRBV28|.
CASSFTQSYTEAFF
TGTGCCAGCAGTTTCACACAGTCCTACACTGAAGCTTTCTTT
>.|TRBJ2-7|TRBV4-1|.
CASSQEEGFSYEQYF
TGCGCCAGCAGCCAAGAGGAAGGTTTCTCCTACGAGCAGTACTTC
>.|TRBJ2-7|TRBV7-9|.
CASSSSRGLDEQYF
TGTGCCAGCAGCTCTTCCCGGGGTCTGGACGAGCAGTACTTC
>.|TRBJ2-2|TRBV5-4|TRBD1
CASSPSRQGQGTGELFF
TGTGCCAGCAGCCCCTCGAGACAGGGGCAAGGCACCGGGGAGCTGTTTTTT
>.|TRBJ2-5|TRBV6-1|.
CASNKAPDSQETQYF
TGTGCCAGCAACAAGGCCCCGGACAGCCAAGAGACCCAGTACTTC
>.|TRBJ2-7|TRBV2|.
CASKGGQTYEQYF
TGTGCCAGCAAGGGGGGACAAACCTACGAGCAGTACTTC
>.|TRBJ2-2|TRBV15|TRBD2
CATSRATSGGAANTGELFF
TGTGCCACCAGCAGAGCGACTAGCGGGGGGGCGGCGAACACCGGGGAGCTGTTTTTT
>.|TRBJ2-3|TRBV18|.
CASSPVGGPAQDTQYF
TGTGCCAGCTCACCAGTTGGAGGGCCTGCTCAAGATACGCAGTATTTT
>.|TRBJ2-2|TRBV7-7|.
CASSLGSGVTGELFF
TGTGCTAGCAGCTTAGGCTCCGGGGTTACCGGGGAGCTGTTTTTT
>.|TRBJ1-2|TRBV2|.
CASSEAQYGYTF
TGTGCCAGCAGTGAAGCCCAGTATGGCTACACCTTC
>.|TRBJ1-6|TRBV30|.
CAWSVSFSPLHF
TGTGCCTGGAGTGTGTCGTTTTCACCCCTCCACTTT